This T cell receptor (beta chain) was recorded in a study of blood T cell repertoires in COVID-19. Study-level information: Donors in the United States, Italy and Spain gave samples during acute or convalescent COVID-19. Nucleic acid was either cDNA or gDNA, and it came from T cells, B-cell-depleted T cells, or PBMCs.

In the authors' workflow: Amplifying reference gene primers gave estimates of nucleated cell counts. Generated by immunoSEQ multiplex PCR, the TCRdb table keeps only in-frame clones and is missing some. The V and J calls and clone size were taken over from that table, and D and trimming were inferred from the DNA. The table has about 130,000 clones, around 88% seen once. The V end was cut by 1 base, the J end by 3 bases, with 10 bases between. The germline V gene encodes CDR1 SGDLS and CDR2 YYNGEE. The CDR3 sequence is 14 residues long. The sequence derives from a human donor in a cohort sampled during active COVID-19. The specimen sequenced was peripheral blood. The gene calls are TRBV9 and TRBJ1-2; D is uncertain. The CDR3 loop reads CASSVSKGDYGYTF. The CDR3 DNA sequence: TGTGCCAGCAGCGTATCTAAGGGAGACTATGGCTACACCTTC.